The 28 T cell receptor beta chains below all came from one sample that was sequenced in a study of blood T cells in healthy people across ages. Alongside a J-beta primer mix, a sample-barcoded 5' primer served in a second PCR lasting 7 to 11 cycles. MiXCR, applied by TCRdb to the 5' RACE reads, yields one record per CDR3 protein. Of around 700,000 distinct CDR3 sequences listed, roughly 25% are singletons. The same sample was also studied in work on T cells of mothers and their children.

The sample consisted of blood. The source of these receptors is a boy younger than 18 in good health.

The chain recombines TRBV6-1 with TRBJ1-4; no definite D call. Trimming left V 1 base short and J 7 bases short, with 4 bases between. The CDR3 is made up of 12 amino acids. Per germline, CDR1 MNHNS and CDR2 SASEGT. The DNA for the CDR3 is TGTGCCAGCAGTGAAGTGGGTGAAAAACTGTTTTTT. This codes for CASSEVGEKLFF.

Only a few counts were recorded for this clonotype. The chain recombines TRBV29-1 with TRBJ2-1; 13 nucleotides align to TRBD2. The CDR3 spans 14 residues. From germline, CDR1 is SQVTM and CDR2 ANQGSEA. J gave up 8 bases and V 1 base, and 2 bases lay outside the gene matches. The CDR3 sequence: CSVEGTSGSDEQFF. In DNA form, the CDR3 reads TGCAGCGTTGAAGGGACTAGCGGGAGCGATGAGCAGTTCTTC.

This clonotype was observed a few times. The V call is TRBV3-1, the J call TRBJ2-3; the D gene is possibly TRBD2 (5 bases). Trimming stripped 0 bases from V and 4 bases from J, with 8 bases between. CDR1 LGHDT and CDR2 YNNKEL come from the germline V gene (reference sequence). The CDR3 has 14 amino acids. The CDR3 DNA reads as TGTGCCAGCAGCCAAGAACTGGGAGCAGATACGCAGTATTTT. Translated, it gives CASSQELGADTQYF.

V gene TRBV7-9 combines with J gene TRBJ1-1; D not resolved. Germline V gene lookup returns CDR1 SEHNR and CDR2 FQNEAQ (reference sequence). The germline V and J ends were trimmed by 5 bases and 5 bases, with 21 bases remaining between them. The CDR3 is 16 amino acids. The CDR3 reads CASSGGDRDPWTEAFF. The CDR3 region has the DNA TGTGCCAGCAGCGGAGGTGACCGCGACCCCTGGACTGAAGCTTTCTTT.

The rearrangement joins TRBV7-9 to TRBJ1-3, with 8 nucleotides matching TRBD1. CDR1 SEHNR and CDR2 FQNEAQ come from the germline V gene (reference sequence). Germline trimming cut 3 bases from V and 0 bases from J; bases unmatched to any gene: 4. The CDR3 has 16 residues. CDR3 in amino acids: CASSLGTGGSGNTIYF. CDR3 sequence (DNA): TGTGCCAGCAGCTTGGGCACAGGGGGCTCTGGAAACACCATATATTTT.

This chain's CDR3 is CASSSWGGDEAFF. The CDR3 DNA reads TGTGCCAGCAGTTCCTGGGGGGGAGATGAAGCTTTCTTT. The rearrangement joins TRBV6-5 to TRBJ1-1; possibly TRBD1 for D (5 bases). The germline gives CDR1 MNHEY, CDR2 SVGAGI. This CDR3 region has 13 residues. Between the trimmed V and J ends, which lost 4 bases and 7 bases, there was a span of 13 bases.

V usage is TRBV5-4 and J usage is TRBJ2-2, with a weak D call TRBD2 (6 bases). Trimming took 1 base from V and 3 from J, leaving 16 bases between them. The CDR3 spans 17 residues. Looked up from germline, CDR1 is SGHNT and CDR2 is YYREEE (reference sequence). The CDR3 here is CASSLSGRERYTGELFF. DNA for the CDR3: TGTGCCAGCAGCTTGAGCGGTCGGGAGAGGTACACCGGGGAGCTGTTTTTT. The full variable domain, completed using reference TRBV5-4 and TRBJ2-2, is ETGVTQSPTHLIKTRGQQVTLRCSSQSGHNTVSWYQQALGQGPQFIFQYYREEENGRGNFPPRFSGLQFPNYSSELNVNALELDDSALYLCASSLSGRERYTGELFFGEGSRLTVL.

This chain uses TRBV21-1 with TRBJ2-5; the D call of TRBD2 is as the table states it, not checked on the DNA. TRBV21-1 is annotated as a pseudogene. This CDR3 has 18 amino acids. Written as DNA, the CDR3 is TGTGCCAGCAGCAAAGCGGAACCGACTAGAAGGCTACATAAGACCCAGTACTTC. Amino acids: CASSKAEPTRRLHKTQYF.

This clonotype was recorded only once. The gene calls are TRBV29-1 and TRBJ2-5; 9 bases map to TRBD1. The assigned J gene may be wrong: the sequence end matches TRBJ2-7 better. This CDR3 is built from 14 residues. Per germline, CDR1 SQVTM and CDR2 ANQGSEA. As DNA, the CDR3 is TGCAGCGCCCAAGGTTGGGACAGGGCATACGAGCAGTACTTC. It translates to CSAQGWDRAYEQYF.

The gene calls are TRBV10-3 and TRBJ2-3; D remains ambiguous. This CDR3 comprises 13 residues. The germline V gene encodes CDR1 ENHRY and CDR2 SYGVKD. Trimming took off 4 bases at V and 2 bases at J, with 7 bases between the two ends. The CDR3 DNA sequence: TGTGCCATCAGTGCCGCACCCACAGATACGCAGTATTTT. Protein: CAISAAPTDTQYF.

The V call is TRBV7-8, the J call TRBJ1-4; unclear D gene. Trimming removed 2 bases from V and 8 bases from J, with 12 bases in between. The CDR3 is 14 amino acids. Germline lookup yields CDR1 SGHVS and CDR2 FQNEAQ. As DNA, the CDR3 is TGTGCCAGCAGCTTACGAGGGCAGGCAGAAAAACTGTTTTTT. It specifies CASSLRGQAEKLFF.

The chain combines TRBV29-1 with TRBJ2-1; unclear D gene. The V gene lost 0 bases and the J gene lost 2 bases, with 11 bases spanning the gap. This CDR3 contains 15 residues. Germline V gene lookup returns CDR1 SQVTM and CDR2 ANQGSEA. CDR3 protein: CSVEERIITYNEQFF. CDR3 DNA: TGCAGCGTTGAAGAAAGAATTATAACCTACAATGAGCAGTTCTTC.

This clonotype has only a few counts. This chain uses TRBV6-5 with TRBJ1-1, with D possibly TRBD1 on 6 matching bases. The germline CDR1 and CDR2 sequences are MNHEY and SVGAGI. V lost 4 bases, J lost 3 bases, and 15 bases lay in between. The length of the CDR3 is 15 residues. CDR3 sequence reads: CASSLNHRVDTEAFF. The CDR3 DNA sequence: TGTGCCAGCAGTTTAAATCACAGGGTCGACACTGAAGCTTTCTTT.

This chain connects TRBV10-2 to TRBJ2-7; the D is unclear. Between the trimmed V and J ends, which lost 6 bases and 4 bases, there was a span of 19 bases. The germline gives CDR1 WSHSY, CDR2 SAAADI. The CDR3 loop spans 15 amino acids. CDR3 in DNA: TGCGCCAGCAGGGACGCTGCCTCGTCCACTTACGAGCAGTACTTC. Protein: CASRDAASSTYEQYF.

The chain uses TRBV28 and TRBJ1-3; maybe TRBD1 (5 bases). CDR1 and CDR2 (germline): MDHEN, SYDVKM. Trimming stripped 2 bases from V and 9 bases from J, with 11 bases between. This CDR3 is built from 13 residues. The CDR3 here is CASSLAQAVTIYF. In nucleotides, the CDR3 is TGTGCCAGCAGTTTAGCACAGGCGGTCACCATATATTTT. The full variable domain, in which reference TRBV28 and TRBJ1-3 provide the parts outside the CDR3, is DVKVTQSSRYLVKRTGEKVFLECVQDMDHENMFWYRQDPGLGLRLIYFSYDVKMKEKGDIPEGYSVSREKKERFSLILESASTNQTSMYLCASSLAQAVTIYFGEGSWLTVV.

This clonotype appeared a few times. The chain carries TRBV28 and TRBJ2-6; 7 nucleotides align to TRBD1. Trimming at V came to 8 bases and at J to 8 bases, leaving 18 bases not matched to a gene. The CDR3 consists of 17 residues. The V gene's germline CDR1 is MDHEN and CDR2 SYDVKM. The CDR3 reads CASFPRQYRGLTNVLTF. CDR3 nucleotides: TGTGCCAGCTTCCCACGCCAGTACAGGGGTTTGACCAACGTCCTGACTTTC.

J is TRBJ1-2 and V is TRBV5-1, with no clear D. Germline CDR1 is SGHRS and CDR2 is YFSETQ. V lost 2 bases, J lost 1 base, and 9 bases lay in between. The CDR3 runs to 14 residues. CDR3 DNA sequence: TGCGCCAGCAGCTTTGCGTCGGATAACTATGGCTACACCTTC. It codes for CASSFASDNYGYTF.

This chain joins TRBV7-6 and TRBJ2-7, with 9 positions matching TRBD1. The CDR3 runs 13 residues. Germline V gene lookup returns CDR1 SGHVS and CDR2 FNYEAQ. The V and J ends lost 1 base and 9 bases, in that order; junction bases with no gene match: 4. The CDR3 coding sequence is TGTGCCAGCAGCTTAGAACAGGGGGCCGGGCAGTACTTC. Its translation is CASSLEQGAGQYF.

CDR3 region: CSVPEFKRQDTQYF. The CDR3 nucleotides read TGCAGTGTCCCGGAGTTCAAGCGACAAGATACGCAGTATTTT. This rearrangement joins TRBV20-1 to TRBJ2-3; unclear D gene. Germline CDR1 DFQATT, CDR2 SNEGSKA (reference sequence). V lost 7 bases to trimming and J lost 5 bases, with 19 bases between them. The CDR3 sequence is 14 residues long.

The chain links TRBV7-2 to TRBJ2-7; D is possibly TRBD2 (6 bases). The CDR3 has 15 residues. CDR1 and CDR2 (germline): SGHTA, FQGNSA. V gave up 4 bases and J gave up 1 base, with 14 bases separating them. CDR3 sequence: CASSSLRGWSYEQYF. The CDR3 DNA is TGTGCCAGCAGCTCCCTCCGGGGGTGGTCCTACGAGCAGTACTTC.

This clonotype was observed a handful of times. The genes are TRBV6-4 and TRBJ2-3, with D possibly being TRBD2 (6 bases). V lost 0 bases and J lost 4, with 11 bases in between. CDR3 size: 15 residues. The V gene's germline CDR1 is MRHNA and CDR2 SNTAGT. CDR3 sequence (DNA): TGTGCCAGCAGTGACTCGGGACTGGGCTCAGATACGCAGTATTTT. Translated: CASSDSGLGSDTQYF.

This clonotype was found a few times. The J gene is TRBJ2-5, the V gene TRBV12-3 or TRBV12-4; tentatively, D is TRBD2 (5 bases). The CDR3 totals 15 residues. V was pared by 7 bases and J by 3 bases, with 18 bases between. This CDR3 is CASKRSPGTKETQYF. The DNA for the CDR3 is TGTGCCAGCAAACGATCACCGGGAACAAAAGAGACCCAGTACTTC.

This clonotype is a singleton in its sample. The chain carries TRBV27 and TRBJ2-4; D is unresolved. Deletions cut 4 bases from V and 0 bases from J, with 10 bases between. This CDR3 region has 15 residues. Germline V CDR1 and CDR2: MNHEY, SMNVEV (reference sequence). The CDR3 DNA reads TGTGCCAGCAGTTCAGTAGACCTAGCCAAAAACATTCAGTACTTC. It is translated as CASSSVDLAKNIQYF.

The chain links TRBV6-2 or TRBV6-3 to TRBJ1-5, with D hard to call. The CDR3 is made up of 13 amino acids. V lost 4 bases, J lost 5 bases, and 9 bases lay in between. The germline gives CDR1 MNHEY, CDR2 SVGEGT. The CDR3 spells CASSFRRDQPQHF. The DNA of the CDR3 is TGTGCCAGCAGTTTCAGACGGGATCAGCCCCAGCATTTT.

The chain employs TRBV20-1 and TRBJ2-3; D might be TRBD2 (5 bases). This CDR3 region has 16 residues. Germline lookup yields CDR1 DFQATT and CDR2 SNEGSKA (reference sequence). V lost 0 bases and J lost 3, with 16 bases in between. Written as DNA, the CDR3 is TGCAGTGCTAGAGATTTGGGGAGCGGAAGTACAGATACGCAGTATTTT. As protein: CSARDLGSGSTDTQYF.

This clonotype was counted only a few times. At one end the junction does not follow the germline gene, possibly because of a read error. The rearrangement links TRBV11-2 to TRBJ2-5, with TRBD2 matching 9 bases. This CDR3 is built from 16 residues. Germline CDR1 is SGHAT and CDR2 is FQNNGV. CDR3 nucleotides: TGTGCCAGCAGCTCCCCCTTAGCGGGAGTTTTTGAGACCCGGTACTTC. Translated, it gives CASSSPLAGVFETRYF.

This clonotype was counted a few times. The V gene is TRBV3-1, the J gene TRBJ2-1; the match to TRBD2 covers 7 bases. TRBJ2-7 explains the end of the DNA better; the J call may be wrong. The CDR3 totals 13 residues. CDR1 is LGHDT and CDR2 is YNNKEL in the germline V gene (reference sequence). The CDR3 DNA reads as TGTGCCAGCAGCCAAGATTCGGGGGGAGAGCAGTACTTC. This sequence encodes CASSQDSGGEQYF.

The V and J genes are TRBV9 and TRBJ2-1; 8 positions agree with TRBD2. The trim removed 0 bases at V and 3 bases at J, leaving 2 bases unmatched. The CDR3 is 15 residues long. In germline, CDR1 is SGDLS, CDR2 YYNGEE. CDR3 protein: CASSVEGLVYNEQFF. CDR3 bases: TGTGCCAGCAGCGTAGAGGGACTAGTCTACAATGAGCAGTTCTTC.